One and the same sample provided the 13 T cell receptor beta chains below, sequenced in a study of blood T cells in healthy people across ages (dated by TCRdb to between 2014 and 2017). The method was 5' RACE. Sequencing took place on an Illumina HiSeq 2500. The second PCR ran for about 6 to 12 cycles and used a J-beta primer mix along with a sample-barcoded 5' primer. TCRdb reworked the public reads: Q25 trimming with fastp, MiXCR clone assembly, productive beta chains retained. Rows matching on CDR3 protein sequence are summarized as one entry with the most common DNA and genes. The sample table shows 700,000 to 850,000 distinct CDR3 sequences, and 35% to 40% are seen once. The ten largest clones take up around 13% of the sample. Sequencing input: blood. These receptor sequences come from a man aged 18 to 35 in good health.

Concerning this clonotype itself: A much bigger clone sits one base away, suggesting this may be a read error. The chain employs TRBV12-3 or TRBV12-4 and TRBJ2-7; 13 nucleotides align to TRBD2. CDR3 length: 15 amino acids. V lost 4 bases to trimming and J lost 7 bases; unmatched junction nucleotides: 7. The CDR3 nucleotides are TGTGCCAGCAGTTCTACTAGCGGGGGGGCCCGGGAGCAGTACTTC. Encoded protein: CASSSTSGGAREQYF.

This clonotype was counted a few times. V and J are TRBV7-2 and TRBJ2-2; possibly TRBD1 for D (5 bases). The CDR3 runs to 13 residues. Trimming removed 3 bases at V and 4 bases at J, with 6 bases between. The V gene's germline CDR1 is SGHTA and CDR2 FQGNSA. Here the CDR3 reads CASSFDSTGELFF. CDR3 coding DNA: TGTGCCAGCAGCTTTGACAGCACCGGGGAGCTGTTTTTT.

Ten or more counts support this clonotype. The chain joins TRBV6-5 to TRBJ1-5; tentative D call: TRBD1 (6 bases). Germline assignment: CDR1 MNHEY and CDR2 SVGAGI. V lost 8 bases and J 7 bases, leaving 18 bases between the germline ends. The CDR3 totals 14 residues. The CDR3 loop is CASGPQGLGQPQHF. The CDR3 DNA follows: TGTGCCAGCGGCCCACAGGGATTAGGCCAGCCCCAGCATTTT.

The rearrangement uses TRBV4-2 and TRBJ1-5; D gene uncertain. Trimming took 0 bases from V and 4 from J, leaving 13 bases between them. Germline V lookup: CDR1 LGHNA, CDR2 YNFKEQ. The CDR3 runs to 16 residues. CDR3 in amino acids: CASSQEIGQANQPQHF. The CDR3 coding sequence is TGTGCCAGCAGCCAAGAAATCGGGCAGGCTAATCAGCCCCAGCATTTT.

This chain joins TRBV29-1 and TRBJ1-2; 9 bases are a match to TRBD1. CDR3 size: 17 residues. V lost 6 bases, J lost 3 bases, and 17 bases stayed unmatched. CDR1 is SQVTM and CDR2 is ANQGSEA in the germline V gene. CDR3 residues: CSVCDTGGTGMDYGYTF. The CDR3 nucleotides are TGCAGCGTCTGCGACACCGGCGGGACAGGGATGGACTATGGCTACACCTTC.

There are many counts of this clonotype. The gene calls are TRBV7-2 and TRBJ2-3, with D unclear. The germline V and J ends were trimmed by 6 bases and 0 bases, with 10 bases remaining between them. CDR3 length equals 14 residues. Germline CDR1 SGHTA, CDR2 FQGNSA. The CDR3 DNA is TGTGCCAGCAGAGGCAGAGCTAGCACAGATACGCAGTATTTT. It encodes CASRGRASTDTQYF.

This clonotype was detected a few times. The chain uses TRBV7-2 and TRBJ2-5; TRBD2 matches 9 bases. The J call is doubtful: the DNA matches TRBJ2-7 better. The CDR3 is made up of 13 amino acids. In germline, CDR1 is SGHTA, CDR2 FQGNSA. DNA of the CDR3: TGTGCCAGCAGCTTGACTAGCGGCAACGAGCAGTACTTC. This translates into CASSLTSGNEQYF.

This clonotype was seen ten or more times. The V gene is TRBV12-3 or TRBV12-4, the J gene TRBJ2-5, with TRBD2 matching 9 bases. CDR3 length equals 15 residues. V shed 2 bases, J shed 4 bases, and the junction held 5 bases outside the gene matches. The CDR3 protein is CASSLLAGILETQYF. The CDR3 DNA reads TGTGCCAGCAGTTTACTAGCGGGGATTCTAGAGACCCAGTACTTC.

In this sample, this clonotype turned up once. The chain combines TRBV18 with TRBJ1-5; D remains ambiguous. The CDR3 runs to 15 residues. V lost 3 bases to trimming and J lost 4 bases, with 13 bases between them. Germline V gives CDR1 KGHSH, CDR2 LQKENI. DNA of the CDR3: TGTGCCAGCTCACCGAGAGCAGACGGGAATCAGCCCCAGCATTTT. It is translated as CASSPRADGNQPQHF.

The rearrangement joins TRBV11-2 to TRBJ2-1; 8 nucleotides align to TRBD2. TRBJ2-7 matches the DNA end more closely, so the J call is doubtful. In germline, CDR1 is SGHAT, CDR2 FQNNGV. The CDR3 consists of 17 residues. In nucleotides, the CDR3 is TGTGCCAGCAGCTCTGCCCCCGGGGGGGCGAAGTACAATGAGCAGTACTTC. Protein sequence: CASSSAPGGAKYNEQYF.

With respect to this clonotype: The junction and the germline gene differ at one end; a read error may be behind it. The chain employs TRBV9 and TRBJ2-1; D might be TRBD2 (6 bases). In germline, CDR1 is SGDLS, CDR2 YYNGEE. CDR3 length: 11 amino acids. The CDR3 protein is CAGSVADEQFF. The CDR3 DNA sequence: TGTGCCGGCAGCGTAGCGGATGAGCAGTTCTTC.

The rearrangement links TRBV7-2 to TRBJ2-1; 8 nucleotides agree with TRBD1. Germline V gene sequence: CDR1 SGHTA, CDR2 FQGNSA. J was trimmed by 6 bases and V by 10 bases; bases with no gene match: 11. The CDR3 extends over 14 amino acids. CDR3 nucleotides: TGTGCCACGTCCCAGGACAGGGTTTGCAATGAGCAGTTCTTC. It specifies CATSQDRVCNEQFF. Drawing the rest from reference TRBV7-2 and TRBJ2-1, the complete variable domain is GAGVSQSPSNKVTEKGKDVELRCDPISGHTALYWYRQSLGQGLEFLIYFQGNSAPDKSGLPSDRFSAERTGGSVSTLTIQRTQQEDSAVYLCATSQDRVCNEQFFGPGTRLTVL.

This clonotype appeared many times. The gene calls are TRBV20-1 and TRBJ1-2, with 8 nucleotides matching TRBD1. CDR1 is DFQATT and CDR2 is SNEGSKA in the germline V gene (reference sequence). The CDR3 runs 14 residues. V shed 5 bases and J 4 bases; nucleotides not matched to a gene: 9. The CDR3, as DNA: TGCAGTGCTGGGCAGGGGGCGACAACCTATGGCTACACCTTC. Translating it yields CSAGQGATTYGYTF.